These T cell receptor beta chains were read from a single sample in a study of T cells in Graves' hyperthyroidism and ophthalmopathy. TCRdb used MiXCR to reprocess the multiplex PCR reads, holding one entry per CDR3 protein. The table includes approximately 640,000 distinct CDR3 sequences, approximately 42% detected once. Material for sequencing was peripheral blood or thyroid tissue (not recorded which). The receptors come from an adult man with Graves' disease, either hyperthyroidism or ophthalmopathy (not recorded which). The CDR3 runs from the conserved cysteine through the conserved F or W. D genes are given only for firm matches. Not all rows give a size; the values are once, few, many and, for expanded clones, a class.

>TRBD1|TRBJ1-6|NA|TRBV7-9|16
TGTGCCAGCAGCCAAGAATCTACAGGGGGCTCTTCACCCCTCCACTTT
CASSQESTGGSSPLHF
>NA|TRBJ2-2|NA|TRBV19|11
TGTGCCAGTAAGTTGGGGCGGGAGCTGTTTTTT
CASKLGRELFF
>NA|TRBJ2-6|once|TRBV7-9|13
TGTGCCAGCAGCTTAACCGGGGTCAACGTCCTGACTTTC
CASSLTGVNVLTF
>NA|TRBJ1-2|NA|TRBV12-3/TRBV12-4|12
TGTGCCAGCAGTTTCTCGGGGGGCGACTACACCTTC
CASSFSGGDYTF
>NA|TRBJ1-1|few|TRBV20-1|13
TGCAGTGCTAGAGGCGCTATGAACACTGAAGCTTTCTTT
CSARGAMNTEAFF
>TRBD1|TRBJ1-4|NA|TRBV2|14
TGTGCCAGCAGTGACCCGGGACAGGACGATAAACTGTTTTTT
CASSDPGQDDKLFF
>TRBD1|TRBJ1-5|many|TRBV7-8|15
TGTGCCAGCAGCTTAGACACAGGGGGCGGTCAGCCCCAGCATTTT
CASSLDTGGGQPQHF
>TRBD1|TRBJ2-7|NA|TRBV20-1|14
TGCAGTGCTCAGGACGGGACAGCCACCTACGAGCAGTACTTC
CSAQDGTATYEQYF
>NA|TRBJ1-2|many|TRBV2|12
TGTGCCAGCAGTGAAGTGTACTATGGCTACACCTTC
CASSEVYYGYTF
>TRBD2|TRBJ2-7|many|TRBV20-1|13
TGCAGTGGGGATAGCGGGAGCGCCCACGAGCAGTACTTC
CSGDSGSAHEQYF
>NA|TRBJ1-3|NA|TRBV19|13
TGTGCCAGTACCCTAACAACTGGAAACACCATATATTTT
CASTLTTGNTIYF
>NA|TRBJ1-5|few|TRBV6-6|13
TGTGCCAGCAGTAAAGCGCAGCGAGGGCCCCAGCATTTT
CASSKAQRGPQHF
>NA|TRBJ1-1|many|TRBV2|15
TGTGCCAGCAGTGAATACGGCAGGTCGGGGACTGAAGCTTTCTTT
CASSEYGRSGTEAFF
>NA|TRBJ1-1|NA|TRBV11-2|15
TGTGCCAGCAGCTTAGATACCCACGCCTCGTATGAAGCTTTCTTT
CASSLDTHASYEAFF
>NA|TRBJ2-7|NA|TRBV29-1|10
TGCAGCGGCACGACGAACGTGCAGTACTTC
CSGTTNVQYF
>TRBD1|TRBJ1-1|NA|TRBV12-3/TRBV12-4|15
TGTGCCAGCAGTTCCCAGGGGGCGCCGGGCACTGAAGCTTTCTTT
CASSSQGAPGTEAFF
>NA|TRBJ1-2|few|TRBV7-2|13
TGTGCCAGCGCGCCCTGGGGCTCTTATGGCTACACCTTC
CASAPWGSYGYTF
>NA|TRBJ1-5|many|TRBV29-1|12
TGCAGCGTTACTATCCAGAATCAGCCCCAGCATTTT
CSVTIQNQPQHF
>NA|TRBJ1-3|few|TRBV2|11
TGTGCCAGCAGTGCCGGGGACACCATATATTTT
CASSAGDTIYF
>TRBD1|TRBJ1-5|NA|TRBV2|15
TGTGCCAGCAGTCCCGGACAGGGAAGATGGGAGCCCCAGCATTTT
CASSPGQGRWEPQHF
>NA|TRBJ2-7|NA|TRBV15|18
TGTGCCACCAGCAGCCCTCGTGCACCCCCACAGGAGACCTACGAGCAGTACTTC
CATSSPRAPPQETYEQYF
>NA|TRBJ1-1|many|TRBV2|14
TGTGCCAGCCGAATACAGGGCATGAACACTGAAGCTTTCTTT
CASRIQGMNTEAFF
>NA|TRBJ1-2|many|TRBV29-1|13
TGCAGCGTTGAACAGACAATGTTATATGGCTACACCTTC
CSVEQTMLYGYTF
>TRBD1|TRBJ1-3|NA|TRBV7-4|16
TGTGCCAGCAGACTTACAGGGGCCGCCTATGGCTACACCATATATTTT
CASRLTGAAYGYTIYF
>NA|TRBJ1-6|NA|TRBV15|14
TGTGCCACCAGCACTGCACAGGGTAGTTCACCCCTCCACTTT
CATSTAQGSSPLHF
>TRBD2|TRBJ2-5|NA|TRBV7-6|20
TGTGCCAGCAGCAGTGCTAGAGGACCCCGACTAGCGGGAGGGCAAGAGACCCAGTACTTC
CASSSARGPRLAGGQETQYF
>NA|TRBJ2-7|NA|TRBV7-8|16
TGTGCCAGCAGCCTTACGTGGGGACTGGGGAGTTACGAGCAGTACTTC
CASSLTWGLGSYEQYF
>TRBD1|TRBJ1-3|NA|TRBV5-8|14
TGTGCCAGCAGCGTAGCAGGGGGCGCAAACACCATATATTTT
CASSVAGGANTIYF
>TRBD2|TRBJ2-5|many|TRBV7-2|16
TGTGCCAGCAGCTTAGCGGGACTAGCGGGAGAAGAGACCCAGTACTTC
CASSLAGLAGEETQYF
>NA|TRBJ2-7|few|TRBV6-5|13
TGTGCCAGCAGTTACTCGCGGGGCTACGAGCAGTACTTC
CASSYSRGYEQYF
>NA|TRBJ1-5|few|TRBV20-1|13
TGCAGTGCTATTAGAAGACTTAATCAGCCCCAGCATTTT
CSAIRRLNQPQHF
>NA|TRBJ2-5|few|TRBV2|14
TGTGCCAGCAGCCAAGAGGCAGGGCCAGAGACCCAGTACTTC
CASSQEAGPETQYF
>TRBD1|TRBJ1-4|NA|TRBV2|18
TGTGCCAGCAGCCAATGCCGCGGACAGGGCCGCCACGATGAAAAACTGTTTTTT
CASSQCRGQGRHDEKLFF
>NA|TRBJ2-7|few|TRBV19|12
TGTGCTAGAGCTTCTCTAGACTACGAGCAGTACTTC
CARASLDYEQYF
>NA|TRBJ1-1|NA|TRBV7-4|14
TGTGCCAGCAGCAGCCGAGAAGTGAGCACTGAAGCTTTCTTT
CASSSREVSTEAFF
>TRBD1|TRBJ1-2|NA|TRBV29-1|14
TGCAGCCCAGCGGGACAGGGGGCTAACTATGGCTACACCTTC
CSPAGQGANYGYTF
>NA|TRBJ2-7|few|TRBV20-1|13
TGCAGTGCTAGAGTATCGGGTGCGGGGGAGCAGTACTTC
CSARVSGAGEQYF
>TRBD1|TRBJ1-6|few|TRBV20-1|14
TGCAGTGCCCGGACAGGGGGCTATAATTCACCCCTCCACTTT
CSARTGGYNSPLHF
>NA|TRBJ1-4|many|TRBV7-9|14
TGTGCCAGCACGTCGGACCCCGGTCAGGAAAAACTGTTTTTT
CASTSDPGQEKLFF